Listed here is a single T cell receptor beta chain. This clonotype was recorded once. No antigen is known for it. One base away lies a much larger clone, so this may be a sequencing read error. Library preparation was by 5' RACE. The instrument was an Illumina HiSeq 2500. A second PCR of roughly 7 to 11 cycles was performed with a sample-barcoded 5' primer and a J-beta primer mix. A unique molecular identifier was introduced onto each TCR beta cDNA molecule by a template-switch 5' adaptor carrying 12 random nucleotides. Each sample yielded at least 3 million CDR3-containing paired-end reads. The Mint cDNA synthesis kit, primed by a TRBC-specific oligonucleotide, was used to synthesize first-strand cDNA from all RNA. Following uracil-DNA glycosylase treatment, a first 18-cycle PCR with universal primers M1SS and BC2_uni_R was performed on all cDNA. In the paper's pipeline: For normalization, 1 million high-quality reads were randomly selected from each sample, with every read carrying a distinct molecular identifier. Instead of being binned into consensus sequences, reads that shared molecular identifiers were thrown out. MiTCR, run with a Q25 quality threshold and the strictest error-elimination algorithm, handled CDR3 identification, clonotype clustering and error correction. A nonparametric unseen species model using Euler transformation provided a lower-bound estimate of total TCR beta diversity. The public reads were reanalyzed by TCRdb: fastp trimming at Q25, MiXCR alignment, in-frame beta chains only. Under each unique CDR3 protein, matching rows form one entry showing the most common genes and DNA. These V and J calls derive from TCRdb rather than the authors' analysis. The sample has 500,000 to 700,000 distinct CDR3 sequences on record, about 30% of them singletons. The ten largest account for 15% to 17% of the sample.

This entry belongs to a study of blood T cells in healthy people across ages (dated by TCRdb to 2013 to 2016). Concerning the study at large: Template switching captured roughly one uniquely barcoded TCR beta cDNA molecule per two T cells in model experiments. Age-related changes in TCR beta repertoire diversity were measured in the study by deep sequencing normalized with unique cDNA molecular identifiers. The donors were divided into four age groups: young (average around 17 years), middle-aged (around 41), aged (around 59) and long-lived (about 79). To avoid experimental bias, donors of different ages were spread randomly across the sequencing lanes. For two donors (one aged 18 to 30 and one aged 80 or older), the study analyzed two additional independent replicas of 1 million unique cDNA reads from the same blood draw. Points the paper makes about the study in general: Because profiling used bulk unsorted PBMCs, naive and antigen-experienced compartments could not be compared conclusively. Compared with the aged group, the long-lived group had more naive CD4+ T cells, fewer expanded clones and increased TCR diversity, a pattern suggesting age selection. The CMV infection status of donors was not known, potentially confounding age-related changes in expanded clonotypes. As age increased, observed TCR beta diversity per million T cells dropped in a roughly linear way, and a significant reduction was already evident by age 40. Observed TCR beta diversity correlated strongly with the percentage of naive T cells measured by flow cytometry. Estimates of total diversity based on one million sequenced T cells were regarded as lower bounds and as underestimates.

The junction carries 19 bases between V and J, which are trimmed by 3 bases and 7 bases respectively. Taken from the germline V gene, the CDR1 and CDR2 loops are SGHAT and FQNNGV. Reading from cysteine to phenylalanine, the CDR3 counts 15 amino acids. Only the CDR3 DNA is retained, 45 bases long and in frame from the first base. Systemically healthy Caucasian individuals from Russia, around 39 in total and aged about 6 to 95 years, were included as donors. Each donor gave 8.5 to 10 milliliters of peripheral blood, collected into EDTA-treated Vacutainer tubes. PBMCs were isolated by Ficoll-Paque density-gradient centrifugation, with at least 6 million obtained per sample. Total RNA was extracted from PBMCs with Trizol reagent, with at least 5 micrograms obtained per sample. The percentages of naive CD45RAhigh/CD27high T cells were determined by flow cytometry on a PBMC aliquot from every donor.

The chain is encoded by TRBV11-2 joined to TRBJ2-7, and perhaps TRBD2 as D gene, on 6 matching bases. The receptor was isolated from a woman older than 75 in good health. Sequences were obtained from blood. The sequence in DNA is TGTGCCAGCAGCTTGAGGGATCTTGTCCGGGGGGAGCAGTACTTC. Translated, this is CASSLRDLVRGEQYF.